This T cell receptor beta chain was found in a study of shared clonotypes between healthy human individuals. Per the germline V gene, CDR1 is MNHEY and CDR2 is SMNVEV (reference sequence). With 5 bases removed from V and 0 bases from J, the gap between germline ends came to 11 bases. The CDR3 has 15 amino acids. The method was immunoSEQ multiplex PCR; TCRdb's version includes in-frame clones alone and lacks a portion of them. The profile covers about 2.4 million clones, with roughly 93% appearing a single time and 0.36% taken by the ten largest. Sequencing was performed on naive CD4+ T cells from PBMCs. Subset indicated: CD45RA+ positively selected. The source is a man aged 18 to 30 in good health. Some clones in this sample may be carry-over from other donors' samples. The chain recombines TRBV27 with TRBJ2-1; D is ambiguous. The CDR3 here is CASSPPGYSYNEQFF. In DNA, the CDR3 is TGTGCCAGCAGTCCGCCTGGTTACTCCTACAATGAGCAGTTCTTC.